This TCR beta chain emerged from a study of long-term antiretroviral therapy in people with HIV. General observations from the study: Diversity increased after ART yet remained lower than in transplant donor controls.

At survey level, the immunoSEQ assay was run in its v3.0 version. Per sample, sequencing targeted about 40,000-50,000 T-cell genomes. Profiling relied on immunoSEQ multiplex PCR, and the TCRdb table lists in-frame clones only, not all of them. The sample lists about 39,000 clones, about 86% occurring once. Germline V lookup: CDR1 SGHRS, CDR2 YFSETQ. The junction had 2 bases not matched to a gene; V was cut back by 0 bases and J by 4 bases. The length of the CDR3 is 16 residues. On this clone itself: The antigen remains undetermined.

The material sequenced was unsorted PBMCs, taken 1.2 years after starting antiretroviral therapy. The V and J genes are TRBV5-1 and TRBJ2-1, with 12 bases lining up with TRBD2. This receptor was obtained from a woman aged 50 to 60 with HIV. The CDR3 here is CASSLETSGGYNEQFF. The CDR3 coding sequence is TGCGCCAGCAGCTTGGAGACTAGCGGGGGTTACAATGAGCAGTTCTTC.